This paragraph covers one T cell receptor beta chain sequence. The antigen remains unidentified. The germline CDR1 and CDR2 sequences are SGHTA and FQGNSA. V was trimmed by 5 bases and J by 3 bases, leaving 21 bases between them. The CDR3 length is 17 residues. This sample is drawn from a study of shared clonotypes between healthy human individuals. Regarding the study as a whole: Generation probabilities were higher for clonotypes shared across all four sorted-subset donors than for unshared ones.

Sequencing used immunoSEQ multiplex PCR; TCRdb keeps in-frame clones, though not all of them. The sample consists of roughly 2.2 million clones, 80% to 95% of them appearing once. Sequenced: naive CD4+ T cells from PBMCs. Documented subset: CD45RA+ positively selected. The chain carries TRBV7-2 and TRBJ2-3, with D uncertain. This receptor was identified in a young man in good health. Some clones in this sample may be carry-over from other donors' samples. In nucleotides, the CDR3 is TGTGCCAGCAGCACCCTGAAGGGCGGCTCAAATACAGATACGCAGTATTTT. It specifies CASSTLKGGSNTDTQYF.